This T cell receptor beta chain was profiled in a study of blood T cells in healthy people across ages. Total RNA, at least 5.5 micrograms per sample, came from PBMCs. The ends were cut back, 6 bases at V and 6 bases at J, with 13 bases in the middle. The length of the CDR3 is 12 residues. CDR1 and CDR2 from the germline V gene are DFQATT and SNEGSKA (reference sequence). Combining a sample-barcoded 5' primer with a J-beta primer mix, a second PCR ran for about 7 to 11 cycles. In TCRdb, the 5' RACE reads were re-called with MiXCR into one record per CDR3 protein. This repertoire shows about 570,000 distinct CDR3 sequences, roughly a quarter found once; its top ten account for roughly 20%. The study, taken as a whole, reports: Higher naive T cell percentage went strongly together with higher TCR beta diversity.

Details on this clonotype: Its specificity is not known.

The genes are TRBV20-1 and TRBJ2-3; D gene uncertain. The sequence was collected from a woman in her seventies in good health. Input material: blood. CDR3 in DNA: TGCAGTGCCCCGTTGATCGGGGATACGCAGTATTTT. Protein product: CSAPLIGDTQYF.